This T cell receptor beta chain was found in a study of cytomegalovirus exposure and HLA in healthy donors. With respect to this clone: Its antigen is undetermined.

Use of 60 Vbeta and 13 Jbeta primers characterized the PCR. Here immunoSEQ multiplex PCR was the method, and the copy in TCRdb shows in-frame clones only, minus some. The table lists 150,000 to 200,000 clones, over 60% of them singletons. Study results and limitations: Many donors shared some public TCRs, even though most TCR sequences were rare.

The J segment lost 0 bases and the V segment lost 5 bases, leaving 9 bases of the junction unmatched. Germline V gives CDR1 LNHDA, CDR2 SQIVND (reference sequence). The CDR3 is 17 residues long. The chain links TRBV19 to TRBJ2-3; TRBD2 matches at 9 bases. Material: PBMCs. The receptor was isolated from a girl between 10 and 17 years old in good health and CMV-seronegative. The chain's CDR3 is CASSLLAGSSSTDTQYF. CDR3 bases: TGTGCCAGTAGTCTCCTAGCGGGATCATCTAGCACAGATACGCAGTATTTT.